This TCR beta chain comes out of a study of vaccination and CD4 T cells after COVID-19 (dated by TCRdb to 2022 to 2024). The study in broad terms: SARS-CoV-2 positivity had been established in the convalescent patients by nasal swab PCR, and mild disease was recorded in about 9 of these patients and severe disease in one. Six males and four females were included in the convalescent cohort, with two Hispanic individuals, seven Caucasians, two Asians and one multiracial person represented. Control cultures received a CEFX viral epitope pool as the positive control, an HIV-1 Nef peptide pool as the negative control, or no peptide. Two doses of either the Pfizer-BioNTech BNT162b2 vaccine (n=8) or the Moderna mRNA-1273 vaccine (n=2) were administered to participants. The spike-specific CD4+ TCR repertoire was compared before and after mRNA vaccination in over nine COVID-19 convalescent patients and a handful of infection-naive healthy vaccine recipients. For stimulating the cultures, overlapping spike peptide pools were used, derived from SARS-CoV-2 as well as from the common cold coronaviruses HCoV-NL63, HCoV-OC43 and HCoV-229E. Post-COVID blood samples were collected from convalescent patients a median of approximately 100 days after diagnosis, with a range of about 30 to 161 days. The time from the second vaccine dose to post-vaccine blood sampling had a median of roughly 70 days and ranged from about 12 to 250 days.

The junction carries 16 bases between V and J, which are trimmed by 4 bases and 4 bases respectively. In the germline V gene, CDR1 corresponds to SGHTA and CDR2 to FQGNSA. Its CDR3 holds 16 amino acids, cysteine through phenylalanine. The CDR3 DNA has 48 bases and is translated from base 1. The treatment or condition label here, explained by the study, means: approximately nine-day PBMC culture with coronavirus spike peptide pools or control peptides (ViraFEST assay). The ViraFEST assay, used in the study, expanded antigen-specific T cells with peptide pools and then identified the expanded clonotypes through TCR sequencing. The convalescent patients' positive SARS-CoV-2 PCR tests fell between March and December 2020, which was before the Alpha, Beta and Delta variants emerged in the United States. PBMCs were cultured at about 2 million per well in IMDM supplemented with approximately 5.3% human AB serum and 8 to 10 IU/ml IL-2, with around 10 ug/ml peptide pools added. Half of the culture medium was replaced with fresh IL-2-containing medium on days 3 and 7. After around 11 days of culture, CD4+ T cells were isolated by negative selection using the EasySep CD4+ T cell isolation kit. Ficoll-Paque Plus gradient centrifugation was used to isolate PBMCs from whole blood, and the isolated PBMCs were then either used fresh or cryopreserved at -140C. Culture conditions were generally each tested in triplicate wells.

The library was made by PCR. DNA from cultured CD4+ T cells underwent TCR sequencing with the Oncomine TCR Beta short-read assay at the Johns Hopkins FTIC core. The QIAamp micro DNA kit was used to extract genomic DNA from the cultured CD4+ T cells. Oncomine TCR Beta libraries from cultured CD4+ T cells were pooled with unique dual indexes and sequenced on an Illumina iSeq 100. In the original analysis: Non-productive sequences were removed, and CDR3s that did not start with C, did not end with F or W, or were shorter than 7 amino acids were discarded. Antigen-specific clonotypes were identified using the MANAFEST web application through comparison of peptide-stimulated wells with reference and other culture wells. To be called positive, a clone needed an FDR below 0.05, an odds ratio above 5, and a productive frequency above 0.1% in at least two of three replicate wells. A clonotype was classed as cross-reactive if the clonotype showed significant expansion both in SARS-CoV-2 spike wells and in at least one common cold coronavirus spike condition. Similarity between CDR3 sequences was evaluated in R version 3.6.1 using Levenshtein distances (stringdist) and unrooted phylogenetic trees (ape). In-frame beta chains were kept once TCRdb had trimmed the public reads at Q25 with fastp and called clones with MiXCR. Records with the same CDR3 protein are collapsed into one entry carrying the most frequent genes and DNA. The V and J calls here are based on TCRdb, not the publication. This sample holds fewer than 15,000 distinct CDR3 sequences; 48% were observed only once. Of the sample, 13% to 15% falls within the top ten clones.

This clonotype is regarded as medium-sized (0.01 to 0.1%). It lacks a known antigen. No base-level quality is on record; no much larger clone is a single base apart. What the research found in general, with its limitations: Of the vaccine-specific clones in convalescent patients, 304 of 307, or nearly all, reacted only to SARS-CoV-2 spike and did not cross-react with common cold coronaviruses. The study included relatively few convalescent patients and did not analyze early timepoints after natural infection. Although the median number of SARS-CoV-2-reactive clonotypes went up from more than 20 after infection to 38 after vaccination, the increase was not significant. Among the post-vaccine SARS-CoV-2-reactive clones in convalescent patients, a median about 87% showed up only after vaccination, which suggests vaccine-specific priming.

The V gene is TRBV7-2 and the J gene is TRBJ2-2; a confident D gene designation cannot be given. Sequencing was done on a sample of CD4+ T cells from blood, cultured in vitro. The receptor was derived from a human donor who had recovered from COVID-19. The nucleotide sequence is TGTGCCAGCAGCTCACCGGGCCCCCGGAGCACCGGGGAGCTGTTTTTT. This is translated as CASSSPGPRSTGELFF.